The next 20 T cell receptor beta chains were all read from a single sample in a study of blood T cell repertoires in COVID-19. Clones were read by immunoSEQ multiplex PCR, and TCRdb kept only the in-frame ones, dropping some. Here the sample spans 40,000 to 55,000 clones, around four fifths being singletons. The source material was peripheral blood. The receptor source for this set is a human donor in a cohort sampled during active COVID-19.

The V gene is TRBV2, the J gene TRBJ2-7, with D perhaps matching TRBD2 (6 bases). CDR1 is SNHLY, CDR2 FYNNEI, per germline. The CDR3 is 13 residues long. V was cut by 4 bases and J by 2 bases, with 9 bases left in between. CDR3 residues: CASSGIAAYEQYF. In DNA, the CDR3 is TGTGCCAGCAGTGGTATAGCGGCCTACGAGCAGTACTTC.

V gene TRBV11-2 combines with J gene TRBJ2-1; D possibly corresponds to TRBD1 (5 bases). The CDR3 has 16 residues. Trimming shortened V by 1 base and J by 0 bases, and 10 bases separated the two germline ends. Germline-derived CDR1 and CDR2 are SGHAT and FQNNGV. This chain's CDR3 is CASSLARVSSYNEQFF. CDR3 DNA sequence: TGTGCCAGCAGCTTAGCCAGGGTAAGCTCCTACAATGAGCAGTTCTTC.

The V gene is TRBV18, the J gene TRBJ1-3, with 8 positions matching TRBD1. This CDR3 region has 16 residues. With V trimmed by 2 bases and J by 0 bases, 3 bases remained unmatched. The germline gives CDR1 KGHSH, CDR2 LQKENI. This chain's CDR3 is CASSPTGTGSGNTIYF. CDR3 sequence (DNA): TGTGCCAGCTCACCAACCGGGACAGGCTCTGGAAACACCATATATTTT.

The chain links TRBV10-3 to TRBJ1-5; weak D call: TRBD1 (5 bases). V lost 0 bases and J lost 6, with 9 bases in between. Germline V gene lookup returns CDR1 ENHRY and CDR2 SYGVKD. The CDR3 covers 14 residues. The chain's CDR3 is CAISESGRTQPQHF. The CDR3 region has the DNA TGTGCCATCAGTGAGTCGGGGCGCACTCAGCCCCAGCATTTT.

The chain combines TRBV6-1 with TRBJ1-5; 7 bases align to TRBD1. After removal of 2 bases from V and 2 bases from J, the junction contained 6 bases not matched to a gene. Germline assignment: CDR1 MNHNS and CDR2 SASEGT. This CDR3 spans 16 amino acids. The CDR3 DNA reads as TGTGCCAGCAGTGAACGAGTCGGACAGGGCAATCAGCCCCAGCATTTT. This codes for CASSERVGQGNQPQHF.

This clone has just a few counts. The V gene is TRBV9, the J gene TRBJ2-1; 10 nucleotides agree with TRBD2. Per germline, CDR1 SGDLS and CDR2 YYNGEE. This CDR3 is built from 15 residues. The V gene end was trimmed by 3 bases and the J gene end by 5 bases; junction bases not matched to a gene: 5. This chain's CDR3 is CASSALAGVNNEQFF. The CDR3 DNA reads TGTGCCAGCAGCGCGCTAGCGGGGGTAAACAATGAGCAGTTCTTC.

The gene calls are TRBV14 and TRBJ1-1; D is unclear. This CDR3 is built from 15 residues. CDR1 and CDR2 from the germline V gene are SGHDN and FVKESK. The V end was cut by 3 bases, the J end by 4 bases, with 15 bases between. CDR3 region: CASSQNARGTTEAFF. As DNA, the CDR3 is TGTGCCAGCAGCCAGAACGCAAGAGGAACCACTGAAGCTTTCTTT.

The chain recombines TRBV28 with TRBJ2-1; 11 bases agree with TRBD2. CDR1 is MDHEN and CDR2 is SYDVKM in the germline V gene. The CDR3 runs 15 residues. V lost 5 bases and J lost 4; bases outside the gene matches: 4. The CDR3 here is CASSPGTSGYNEQFF. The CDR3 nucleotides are TGTGCCAGCAGTCCCGGGACTAGCGGATACAATGAGCAGTTCTTC.

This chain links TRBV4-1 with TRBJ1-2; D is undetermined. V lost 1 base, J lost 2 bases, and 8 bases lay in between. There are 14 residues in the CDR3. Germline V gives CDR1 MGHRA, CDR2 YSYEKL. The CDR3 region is CASSQALANYGYTF. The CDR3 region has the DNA TGCGCCAGCAGCCAAGCTCTCGCGAACTATGGCTACACCTTC.

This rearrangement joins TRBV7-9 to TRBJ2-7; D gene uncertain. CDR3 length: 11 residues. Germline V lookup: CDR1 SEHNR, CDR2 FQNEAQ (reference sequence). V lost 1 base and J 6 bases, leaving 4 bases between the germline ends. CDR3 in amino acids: CASSLGAEQYF. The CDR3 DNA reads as TGTGCCAGCAGCTTAGGGGCCGAGCAGTACTTC.

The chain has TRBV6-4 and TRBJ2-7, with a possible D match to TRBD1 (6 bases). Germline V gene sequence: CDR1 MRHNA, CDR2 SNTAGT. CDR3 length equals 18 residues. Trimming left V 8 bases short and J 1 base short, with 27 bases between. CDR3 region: CASGPEKLGQHSSYEQYF. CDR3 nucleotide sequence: TGTGCCAGCGGGCCCGAGAAGTTAGGACAGCACTCTTCCTACGAGCAGTACTTC.

The CDR3: CSAERGAGYTF. The CDR3 DNA reads TGCAGCGCCGAAAGGGGTGCCGGCTACACCTTC. The gene calls are TRBV29-1 and TRBJ1-2; a weak D match, TRBD1 (5 bases). The V end was cut by 7 bases, the J end by 8 bases, with 14 bases between. There are 11 residues in the CDR3. From germline, CDR1 is SQVTM and CDR2 ANQGSEA.

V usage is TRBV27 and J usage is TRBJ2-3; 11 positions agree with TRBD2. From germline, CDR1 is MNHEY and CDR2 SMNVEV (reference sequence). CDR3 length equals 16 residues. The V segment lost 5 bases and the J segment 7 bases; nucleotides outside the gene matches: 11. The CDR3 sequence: CASSPYLAGGHYTQYF. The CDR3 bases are TGTGCCAGCAGTCCCTACCTAGCGGGGGGCCACTATACGCAGTATTTT.

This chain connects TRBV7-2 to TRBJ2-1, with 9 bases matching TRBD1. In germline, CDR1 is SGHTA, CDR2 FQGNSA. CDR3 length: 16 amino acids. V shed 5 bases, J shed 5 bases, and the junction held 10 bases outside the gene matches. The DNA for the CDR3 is TGTGCCAGCAGCCCGCGAGGGACAGGGTGGAACAATGAGCAGTTCTTC. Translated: CASSPRGTGWNNEQFF.

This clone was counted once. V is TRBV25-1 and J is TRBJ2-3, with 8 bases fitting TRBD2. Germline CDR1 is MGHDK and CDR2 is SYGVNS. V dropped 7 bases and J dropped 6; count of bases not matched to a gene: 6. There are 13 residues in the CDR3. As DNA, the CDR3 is TGTGCCAGCACCGGGGGGGCGGGGGATACGCAGTATTTT. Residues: CASTGGAGDTQYF.

The CDR3 is CASSGPEDTQYF. The CDR3, as DNA: TGTGCTAGTAGCGGGCCGGAAGATACGCAGTATTTT. The gene calls are TRBV12-5 and TRBJ2-3; tentative D call: TRBD2 (6 bases). CDR1 is LGHNT, CDR2 FRNRAP, per germline. The germline V and J ends were trimmed by 8 bases and 5 bases, with 11 bases remaining between them. This CDR3 is 12 amino acids long.

The CDR3 loop reads CASSFLRDRIYSGANVLTF. CDR3 DNA: TGTGCCAGCAGCTTTCTCCGGGACAGGATATACTCTGGGGCCAACGTCCTGACTTTC. The V gene is TRBV3-1 (or the pseudogene TRBV3-2), the J gene TRBJ2-6, with 8 positions matching TRBD1. The germline V gene encodes CDR1 LGHDT and CDR2 YNNKEL (reference sequence). V dropped 5 bases and J dropped 0; count of bases not matched to a gene: 12. CDR3 length: 19 amino acids.

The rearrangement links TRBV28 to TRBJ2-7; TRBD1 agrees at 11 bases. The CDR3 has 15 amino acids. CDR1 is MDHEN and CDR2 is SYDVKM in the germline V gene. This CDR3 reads CVTTPGTGGSYEQYF. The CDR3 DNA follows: TGTGTCACAACCCCGGGGACAGGGGGCTCCTACGAGCAGTACTTC.

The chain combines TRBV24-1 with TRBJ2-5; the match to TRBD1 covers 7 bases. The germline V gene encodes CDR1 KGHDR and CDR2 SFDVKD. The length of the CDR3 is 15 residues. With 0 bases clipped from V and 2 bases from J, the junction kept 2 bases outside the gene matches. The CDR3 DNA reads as TGTGCCACCAGTGATTTGCGGGACAGACAAGAGACCCAGTACTTC. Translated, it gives CATSDLRDRQETQYF.

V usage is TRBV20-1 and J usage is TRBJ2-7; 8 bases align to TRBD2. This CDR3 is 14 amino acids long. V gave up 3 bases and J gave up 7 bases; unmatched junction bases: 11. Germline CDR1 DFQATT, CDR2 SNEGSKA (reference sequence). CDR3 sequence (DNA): TGCAGTGCTAGTACCCCGGGAGGGACGGGTGAGCAGTACTTC. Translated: CSASTPGGTGEQYF.